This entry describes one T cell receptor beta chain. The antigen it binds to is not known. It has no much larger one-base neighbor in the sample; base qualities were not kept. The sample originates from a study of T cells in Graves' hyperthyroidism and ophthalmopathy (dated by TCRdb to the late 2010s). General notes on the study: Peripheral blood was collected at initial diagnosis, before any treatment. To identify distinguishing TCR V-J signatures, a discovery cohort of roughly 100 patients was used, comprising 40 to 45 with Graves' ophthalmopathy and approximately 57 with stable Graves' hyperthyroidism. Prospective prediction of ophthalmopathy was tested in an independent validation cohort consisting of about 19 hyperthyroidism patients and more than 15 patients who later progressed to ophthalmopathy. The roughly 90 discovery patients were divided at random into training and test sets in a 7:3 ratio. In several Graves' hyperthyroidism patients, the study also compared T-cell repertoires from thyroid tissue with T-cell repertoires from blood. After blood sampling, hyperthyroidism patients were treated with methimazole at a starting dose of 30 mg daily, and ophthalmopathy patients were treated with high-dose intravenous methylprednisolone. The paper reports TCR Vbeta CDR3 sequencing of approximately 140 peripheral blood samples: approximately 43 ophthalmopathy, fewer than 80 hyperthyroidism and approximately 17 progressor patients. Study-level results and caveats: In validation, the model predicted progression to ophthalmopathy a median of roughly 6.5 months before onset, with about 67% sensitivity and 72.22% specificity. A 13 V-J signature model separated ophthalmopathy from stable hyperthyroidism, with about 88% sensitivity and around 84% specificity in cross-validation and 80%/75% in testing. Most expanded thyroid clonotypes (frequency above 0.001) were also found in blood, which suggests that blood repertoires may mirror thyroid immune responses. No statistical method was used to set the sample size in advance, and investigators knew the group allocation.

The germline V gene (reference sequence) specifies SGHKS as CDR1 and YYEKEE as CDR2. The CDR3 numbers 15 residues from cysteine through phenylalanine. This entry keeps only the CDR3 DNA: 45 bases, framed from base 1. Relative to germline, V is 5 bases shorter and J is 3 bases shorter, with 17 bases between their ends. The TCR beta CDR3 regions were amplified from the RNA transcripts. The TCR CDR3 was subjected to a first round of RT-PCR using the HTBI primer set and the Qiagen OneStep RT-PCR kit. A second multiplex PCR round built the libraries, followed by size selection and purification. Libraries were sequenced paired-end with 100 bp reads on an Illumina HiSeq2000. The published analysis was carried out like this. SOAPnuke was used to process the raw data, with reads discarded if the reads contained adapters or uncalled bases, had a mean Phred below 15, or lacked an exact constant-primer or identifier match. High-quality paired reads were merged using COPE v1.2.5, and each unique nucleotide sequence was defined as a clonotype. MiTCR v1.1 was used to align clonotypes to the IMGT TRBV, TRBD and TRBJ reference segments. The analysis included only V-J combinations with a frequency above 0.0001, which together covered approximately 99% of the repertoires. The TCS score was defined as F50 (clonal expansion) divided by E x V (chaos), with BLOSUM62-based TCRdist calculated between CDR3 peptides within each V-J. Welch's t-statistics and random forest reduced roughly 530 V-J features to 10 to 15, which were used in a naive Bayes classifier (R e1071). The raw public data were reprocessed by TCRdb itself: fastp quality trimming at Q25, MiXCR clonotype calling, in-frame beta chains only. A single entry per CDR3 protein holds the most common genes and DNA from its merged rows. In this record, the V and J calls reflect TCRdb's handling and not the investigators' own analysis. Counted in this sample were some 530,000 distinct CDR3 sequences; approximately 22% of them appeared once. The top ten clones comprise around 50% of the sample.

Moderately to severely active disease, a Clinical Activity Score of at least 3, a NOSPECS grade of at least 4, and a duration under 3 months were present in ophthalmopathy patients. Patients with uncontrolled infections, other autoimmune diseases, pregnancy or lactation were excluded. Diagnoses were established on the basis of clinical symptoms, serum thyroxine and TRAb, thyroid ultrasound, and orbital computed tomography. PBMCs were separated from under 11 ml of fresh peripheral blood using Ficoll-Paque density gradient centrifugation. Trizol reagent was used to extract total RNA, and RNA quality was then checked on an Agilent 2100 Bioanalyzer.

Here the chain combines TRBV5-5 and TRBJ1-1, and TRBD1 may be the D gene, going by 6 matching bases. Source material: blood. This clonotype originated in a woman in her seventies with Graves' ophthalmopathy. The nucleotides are TGTGCCAGCAGGCAGACAGGTACGGGTGACACTGAAGCTTTCTTT. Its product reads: CASRQTGTGDTEAFF. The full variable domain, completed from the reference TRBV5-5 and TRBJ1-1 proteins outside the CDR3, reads DAGVTQSPTHLIKTRGQQVTLRCSPISGHKSVSWYQQVLGQGPQFIFQYYEKEERGRGNFPDRFSARQFPNYSSELNVNALLLGDSALYLCASRQTGTGDTEAFFGQGTRLTVV.